The T cell receptor beta chain described here comes from a study of metastatic and nonmetastatic thyroid tumors. Study information: For malignant and benign thyroid patients, tumor or nodule tissue and blood were the sources whose repertoires were compared.

Details on this clone: Its matching antigen is unknown.

As processed by the authors: Clinicopathological groups differed in CDR3, with these differences serving to build a distant-metastasis classifier for papillary thyroid cancer. TCRdb re-called the PCR reads through MiXCR. TCRdb's processing, not the study's, gives the V and J calls here. The sample holds about 14,000 clones, 23% seen once. Not a single patient had been given any form of treatment at any point before undergoing thyroid surgery. The CDR3 length is 15 residues. The J segment lost 6 bases and the V segment lost 6 bases, leaving 13 bases of the junction unmatched. Germline CDR1 and CDR2: MDHEN and SYDVKM. Broader study findings: Within blood and tumor, benign nodules reportedly had significantly lower TCR beta diversity than malignant thyroid tumors did.

The chain joins TRBV28 to TRBJ2-7; 8 nucleotides line up with TRBD1. The clonotype originates from a female donor with papillary thyroid cancer or a benign thyroid nodule (not recorded which). Some clones in this sample may be carry-over from other donors' samples. The sequencing sample was made of blood. The CDR3 loop is CASRIRDRPSGEQYF. The CDR3 nucleotides are TGTGCCAGCAGAATCCGGGACAGGCCATCGGGCGAGCAGTACTTC.